The 4 T cell receptor beta chains presented below share a single source sample, sequenced in a study of shared clonotypes between healthy human individuals. Cells designated naive CD8 were CD45RO-negative and were positively selected for CCR7, with terminally differentiated effector memory CD45RA+ cells excluded. Some clones are missing from TCRdb's copy, which holds only in-frame ones; the method was immunoSEQ multiplex PCR. The sample yields around 2.1 million clones, roughly 91% seen once. Sequenced input: naive CD8+ T cells from PBMCs. The receptors were gathered from a man aged 18 to 30 in good health. Some clones in this sample may be carry-over from other donors' samples.

CDR3 residues: CASSLDIQGPYGYTF. CDR3 in DNA: TGTGCCAGCAGCTTAGATATTCAGGGGCCCTATGGCTACACCTTC. The chain is built from TRBV7-9 and TRBJ1-2; D is perhaps TRBD1 (6 bases). The CDR3 covers 15 residues. The V end lost 1 base, the J end lost 4 bases, and 13 bases lay between the germline ends. Germline V gene lookup returns CDR1 SEHNR and CDR2 FQNEAQ (reference sequence).

The CDR3 DNA is TGTGCCTGGAGAAGGGACGGAGAAGTCTACGAGCAGTACTTC. Protein: CAWRRDGEVYEQYF. The chain employs TRBV30 and TRBJ2-7, with D perhaps given as TRBD1 or TRBD2 (5 bases each). Trimming pared 3 bases from V and 3 bases from J, leaving 15 bases between. The CDR3 has 14 residues. Germline CDR1 and CDR2: GTSNPN and SVGIG (reference sequence).

The chain has TRBV19 and TRBJ2-1; possible D gene TRBD2, 6 bases. The CDR3 sequence is 21 residues long. In germline, CDR1 is LNHDA, CDR2 SQIVND (reference sequence). Trimming shortened V by 3 bases and J by 0 bases, and 27 bases separated the two germline ends. CDR3 DNA sequence: TGTGCCAGTAGTATTTGGTTGGGCCGCGCGGGAAAAACTAGCTCCTACAATGAGCAGTTCTTC. Its translation: CASSIWLGRAGKTSSYNEQFF.

The chain couples TRBV6-1 to TRBJ2-7, with D possibly being TRBD2 (5 bases). Trimming removed 6 bases from V and 4 bases from J, with 16 bases in between. The CDR3 runs to 14 residues. Germline V gives CDR1 MNHNS, CDR2 SASEGT. CDR3 region: CASRARGGAYEQYF. Here the CDR3 DNA reads TGTGCCAGCAGAGCCCGTGGAGGTGCTTACGAGCAGTACTTC.